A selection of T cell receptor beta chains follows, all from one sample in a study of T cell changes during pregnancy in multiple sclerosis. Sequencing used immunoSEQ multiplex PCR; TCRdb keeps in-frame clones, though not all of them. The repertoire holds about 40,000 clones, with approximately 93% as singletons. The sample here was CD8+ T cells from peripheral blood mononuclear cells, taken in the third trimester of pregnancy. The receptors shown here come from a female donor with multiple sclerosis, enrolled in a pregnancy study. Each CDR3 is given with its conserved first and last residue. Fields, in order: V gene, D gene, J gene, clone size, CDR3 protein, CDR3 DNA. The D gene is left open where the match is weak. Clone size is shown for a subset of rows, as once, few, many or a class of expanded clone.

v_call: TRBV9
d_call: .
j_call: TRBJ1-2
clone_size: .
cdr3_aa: CASSPQDTGGYTF
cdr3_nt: TGTGCCAGCAGCCCGCAGGATACCGGTGGCTACACCTTC

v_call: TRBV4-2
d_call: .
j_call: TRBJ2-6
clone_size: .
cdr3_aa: CASSQEVPSLENSGANVLTF
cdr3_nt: TGTGCCAGCAGCCAAGAGGTTCCGTCTCTAGAAAATTCTGGGGCCAACGTCCTGACTTTC

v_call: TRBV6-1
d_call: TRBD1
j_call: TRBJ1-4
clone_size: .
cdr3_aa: CASSLQQGSIEKLFF
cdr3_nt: TGTGCCAGCAGTCTACAACAGGGGTCGATTGAAAAACTGTTTTTT

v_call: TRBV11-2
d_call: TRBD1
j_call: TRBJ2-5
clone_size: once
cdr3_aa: CASSRTDREEETQYF
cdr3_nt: TGTGCCAGCAGCCGCACGGACAGGGAGGAAGAGACCCAGTACTTC

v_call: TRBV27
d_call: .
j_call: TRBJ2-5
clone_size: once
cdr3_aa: CASSLSHRQETQYF
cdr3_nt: TGTGCCAGCAGTTTATCCCATAGACAAGAGACCCAGTACTTC

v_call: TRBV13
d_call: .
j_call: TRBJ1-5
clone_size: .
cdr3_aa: CASSLSRSQPQHF
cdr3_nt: TGTGCCAGCAGCTTGAGTAGAAGTCAGCCCCAGCATTTT

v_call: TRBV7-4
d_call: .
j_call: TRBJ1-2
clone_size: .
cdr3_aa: CASSPLSPSLNYGYTF
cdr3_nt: TGTGCCAGCAGCCCACTAAGCCCTAGCCTAAACTATGGCTACACCTTC

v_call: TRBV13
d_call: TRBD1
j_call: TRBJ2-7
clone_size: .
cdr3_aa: CASSPQGTVVEGAEQYF
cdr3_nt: TGTGCCAGCAGCCCGCAAGGGACAGTGGTCGAGGGGGCCGAGCAGTACTTC

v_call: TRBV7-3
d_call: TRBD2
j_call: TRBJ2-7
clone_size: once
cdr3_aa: CASSFAGGSYEQYF
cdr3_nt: TGTGCCAGCAGCTTTGCGGGGGGTTCCTACGAGCAGTACTTC

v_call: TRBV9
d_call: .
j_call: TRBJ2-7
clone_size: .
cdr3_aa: CASSENSYEQYF
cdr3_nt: TGTGCCAGCAGCGAGAACAGCTACGAGCAGTACTTC

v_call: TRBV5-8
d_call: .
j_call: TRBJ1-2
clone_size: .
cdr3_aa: CASSPASGFLYGYTF
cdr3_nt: TGTGCCAGCAGCCCAGCGAGCGGATTCCTCTATGGCTACACCTTC

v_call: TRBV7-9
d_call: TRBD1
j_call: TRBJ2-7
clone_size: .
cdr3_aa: CASSGDSSYEQYF
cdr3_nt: TGTGCCAGCAGTGGGGACAGCTCCTACGAGCAGTACTTC

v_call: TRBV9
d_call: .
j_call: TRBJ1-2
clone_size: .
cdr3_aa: CASSVSRATNYGYTF
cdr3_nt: TGTGCCAGCAGCGTATCGAGGGCCACTAACTATGGCTACACCTTC

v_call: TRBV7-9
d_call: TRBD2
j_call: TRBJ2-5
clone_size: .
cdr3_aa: CASSLGGLADQETQYF
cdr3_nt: TGTGCCAGCAGCTTAGGGGGACTAGCGGATCAAGAGACCCAGTACTTC

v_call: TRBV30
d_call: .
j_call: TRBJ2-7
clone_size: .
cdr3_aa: CAWKEASYEQYF
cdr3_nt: TGTGCCTGGAAGGAGGCTTCCTACGAGCAGTACTTC

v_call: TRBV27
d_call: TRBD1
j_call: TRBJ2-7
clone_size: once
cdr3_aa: CASSQLTGGYSYEQYF
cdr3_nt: TGTGCCAGCAGTCAATTGACAGGGGGTTACTCCTACGAGCAGTACTTC

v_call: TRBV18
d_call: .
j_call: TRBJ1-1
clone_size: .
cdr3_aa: CASSPASGNTEAFF
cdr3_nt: TGTGCCAGCTCACCCGCATCCGGGAACACTGAAGCTTTCTTT

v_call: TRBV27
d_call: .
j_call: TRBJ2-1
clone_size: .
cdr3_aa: CASSKLEGVNEQFF
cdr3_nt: TGTGCCAGCAGTAAGTTAGAAGGGGTCAATGAGCAGTTCTTC

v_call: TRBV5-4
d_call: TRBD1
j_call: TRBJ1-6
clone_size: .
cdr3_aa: CASSLADREEAPLHF
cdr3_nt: TGTGCCAGCAGCTTGGCCGACAGGGAAGAGGCACCCCTCCACTTT

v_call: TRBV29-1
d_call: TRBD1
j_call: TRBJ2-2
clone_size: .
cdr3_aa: CSVEPIGTGGSGELFF
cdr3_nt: TGCAGCGTTGAACCTATAGGGACAGGGGGCTCCGGGGAGCTGTTTTTT

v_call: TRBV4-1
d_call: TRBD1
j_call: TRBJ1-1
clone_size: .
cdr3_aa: CASSQHYRGAANTEAFF
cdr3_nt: TGCGCCAGCAGCCAACACTACAGGGGGGCGGCGAACACTGAAGCTTTCTTT

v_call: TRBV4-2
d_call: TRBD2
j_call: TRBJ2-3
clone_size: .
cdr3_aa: CASSQGGLAGGPLTDTQYF
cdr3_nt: TGTGCCAGCAGCCAAGGGGGACTAGCGGGGGGGCCCCTCACAGATACGCAGTATTTT

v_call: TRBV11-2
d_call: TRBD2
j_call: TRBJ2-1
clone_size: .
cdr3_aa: CASSLDTSGGDNEQFF
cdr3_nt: TGTGCCAGCAGCTTAGATACTAGCGGGGGGGACAATGAGCAGTTCTTC

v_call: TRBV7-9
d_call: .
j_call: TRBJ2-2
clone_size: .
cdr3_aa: CASSLGSANTGELFF
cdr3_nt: TGTGCCAGCAGCTTAGGCAGCGCGAACACCGGGGAGCTGTTTTTT

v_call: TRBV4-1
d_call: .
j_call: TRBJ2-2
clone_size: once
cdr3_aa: CASSHRGDGGELFF
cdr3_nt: TGCGCCAGCAGCCACAGGGGGGACGGCGGGGAGCTGTTTTTT

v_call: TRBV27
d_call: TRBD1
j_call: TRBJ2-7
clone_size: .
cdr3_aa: CASSTGTASSYEQYF
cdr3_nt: TGTGCCAGCAGCACCGGGACAGCAAGCTCCTACGAGCAGTACTTC

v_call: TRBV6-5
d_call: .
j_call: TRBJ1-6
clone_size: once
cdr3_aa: CASSYSSGNSPLHF
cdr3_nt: TGTGCCAGCAGTTACTCGAGCGGGAACTCACCCCTCCACTTT

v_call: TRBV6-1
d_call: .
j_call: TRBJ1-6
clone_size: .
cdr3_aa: CASRGPDKNNSPLHF
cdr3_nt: TGTGCCAGCAGGGGCCCCGACAAAAATAATTCACCCCTCCACTTT

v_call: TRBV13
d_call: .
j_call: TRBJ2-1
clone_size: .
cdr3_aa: CASSFALIPGGLPIYEQFF
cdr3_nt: TGTGCCAGCAGCTTCGCCTTAATACCCGGGGGACTGCCTATATATGAGCAGTTCTTC

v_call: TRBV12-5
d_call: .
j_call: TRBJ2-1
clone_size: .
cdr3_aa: CASGLVLTDYNEQFF
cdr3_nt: TGTGCTAGTGGTTTGGTACTGACAGACTACAATGAGCAGTTCTTC

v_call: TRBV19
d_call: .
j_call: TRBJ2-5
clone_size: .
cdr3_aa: CASRGAETQYF
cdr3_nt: TGTGCCAGTAGGGGGGCAGAGACCCAGTACTTC

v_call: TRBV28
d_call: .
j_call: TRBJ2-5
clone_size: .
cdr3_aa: CASSLTGSFGETQYF
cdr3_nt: TGTGCCAGCAGTTTAACAGGGTCGTTTGGGGAGACCCAGTACTTC

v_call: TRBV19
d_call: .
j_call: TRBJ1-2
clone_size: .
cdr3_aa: CASSIQGLNYGYTF
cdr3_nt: TGTGCCAGTAGTATACAGGGTCTCAACTATGGCTACACCTTC

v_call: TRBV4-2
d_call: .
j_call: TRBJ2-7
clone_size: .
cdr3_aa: CASSQGAVSSYEQYF
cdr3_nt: TGTGCCAGCAGCCAAGGTGCGGTGAGCTCCTACGAGCAGTACTTC

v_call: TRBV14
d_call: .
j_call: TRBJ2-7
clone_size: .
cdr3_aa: CASSQGVQDPLEQYF
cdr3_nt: TGTGCCAGCAGTCAAGGGGTACAGGATCCCCTCGAGCAGTACTTC

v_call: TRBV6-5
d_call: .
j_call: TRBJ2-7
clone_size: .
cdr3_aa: CASSPPSGAYEQYF
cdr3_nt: TGTGCCAGCAGTCCCCCCTCAGGGGCCTACGAGCAGTACTTC

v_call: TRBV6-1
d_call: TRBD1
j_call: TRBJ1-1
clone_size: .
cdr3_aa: CASSEAVGQGDTEAFF
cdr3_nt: TGTGCCAGCAGTGAAGCGGTCGGACAGGGGGACACTGAAGCTTTCTTT

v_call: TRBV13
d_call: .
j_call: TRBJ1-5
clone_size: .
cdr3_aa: CASSLGQGSGQPQHF
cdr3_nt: TGTGCCAGCAGCTTAGGCCAGGGCTCCGGGCAGCCCCAGCATTTT

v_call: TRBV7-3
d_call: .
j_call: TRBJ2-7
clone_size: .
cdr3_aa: CASSLSGTAFDEQYF
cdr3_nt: TGTGCCAGCAGCTTAAGCGGGACAGCTTTCGACGAGCAGTACTTC

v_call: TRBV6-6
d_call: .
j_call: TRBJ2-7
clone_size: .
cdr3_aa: CAALEGYEQYF
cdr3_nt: TGTGCAGCTCTTGAGGGCTACGAGCAGTACTTC

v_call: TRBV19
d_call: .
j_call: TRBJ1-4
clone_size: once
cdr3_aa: CASTQGARTEKLFF
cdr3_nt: TGTGCCTCAACACAGGGTGCCCGGACTGAAAAACTGTTTTTT

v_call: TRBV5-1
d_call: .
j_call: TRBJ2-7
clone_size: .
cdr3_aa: CASSSTGGYEQYF
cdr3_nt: TGCGCCAGCAGCTCGACAGGAGGCTACGAGCAGTACTTC